One sample yielded the 25 T cell receptor beta chains listed below, sequenced in a study of T cell repertoires in cytomegalovirus infection. Each CDR3 protein gets one entry after TCRdb re-called the reads with MiXCR. The sample has around 260,000 distinct CDR3 sequences, 20% to 30% seen once; the top ten hold 14%. The sample comprised PBMCs. The receptors stem from a human donor in good health (CMV status not recorded). Some clones in this sample may be carry-over from other donors' samples.

This clonotype showed up just a few times. CDR3 nucleotides: TGCAGCGTTTCAGGGGCCTACGAGCAGTACTTC. This sequence encodes CSVSGAYEQYF. The chain carries TRBV29-1 and TRBJ2-7; D might be TRBD1 (6 bases). The germline V gene has CDR1 SQVTM and CDR2 ANQGSEA. This CDR3 spans 11 amino acids. Trimming took 5 bases from V and 2 from J, leaving 7 bases between them.

The chain is built from TRBV7-2 and TRBJ1-1, with a possible D match to TRBD1 (5 bases). V was pared by 6 bases and J by 1 base, with 21 bases between. Germline V lookup: CDR1 SGHTA, CDR2 FQGNSA. The CDR3 has 17 residues. The CDR3 sequence is CASSFRWGNLGNTEAFF. The CDR3 coding sequence is TGTGCCAGCAGTTTTAGGTGGGGGAATCTCGGGAACACTGAAGCTTTCTTT.

The chain recombines TRBV7-2 with TRBJ1-2; the D gene is possibly TRBD1 (6 bases). Germline lookup yields CDR1 SGHTA and CDR2 FQGNSA. There are 14 residues in the CDR3. The V end lost 0 bases, the J end lost 8 bases, and 13 bases lay between the germline ends. CDR3 nucleotides: TGTGCCAGCAGCTTAGCGGACAGTGGAGTCGGCTACACCTTC. This sequence encodes CASSLADSGVGYTF.

This clonotype showed up just a few times. The genes are TRBV10-3 and TRBJ2-3; possible D gene TRBD2, 5 bases. Trimming pared 6 bases from V and 1 base from J, leaving 11 bases between. Germline V CDR1 and CDR2: ENHRY, SYGVKD. This CDR3 is built from 14 residues. For the CDR3, the DNA is TGTGCCATCAGCTTCGGTAGCGGCACAGATACGCAGTATTTT. Its protein is CAISFGSGTDTQYF.

This clonotype was picked up one time. A much bigger clone sits one base away, suggesting this may be a read error. The chain has TRBV7-2 and TRBJ2-5; 9 bases agree with TRBD1. From germline, CDR1 is SGHTA and CDR2 FQGNSA. V gave up 1 base and J gave up 7 bases; unmatched junction bases: 7. The CDR3 runs to 15 residues. The CDR3 nucleotides are TGTGCCAGCAGCTTAGGGGACAGGGATAGAGGGACCCAGTACTTC. It specifies CASSLGDRDRGTQYF.

As regards this clonotype: Germline and junction disagree at one end, which may indicate a read error. J is TRBJ1-2 and V is TRBV4-1; TRBD1 is a possible D gene (5 bases). This CDR3 has 14 amino acids. The germline V gene encodes CDR1 MGHRA and CDR2 YSYEKL. The CDR3 loop reads CASSQEKGPYGYTF. The DNA of the CDR3 is TGTGCCAGCAGCCAAGAGAAGGGGCCCTATGGCTACACCTTC.

V usage is TRBV9 and J usage is TRBJ2-3; 13 bases are a match to TRBD2. Germline V gene data show CDR1 as SGDLS and CDR2 as YYNGEE. The ends lost 2 bases at V and 6 bases at J; junction bases unmatched: 6. The length of the CDR3 is 16 residues. CDR3 amino acids: CASSVGLAGIVDTQYF. CDR3 nucleotides: TGTGCCAGCAGCGTGGGACTAGCGGGGATAGTTGATACGCAGTATTTT.

This chain connects TRBV7-4 to TRBJ1-2, with 9 bases aligning to TRBD1. This CDR3 is 14 amino acids long. Germline CDR1 SGHVT, CDR2 SQSDAQ. Trimming at V came to 5 bases and at J to 7 bases, leaving 8 bases not matched to a gene. The CDR3 sequence: CASSDSGTGLGYTF. For the CDR3, the DNA is TGTGCCAGCAGCGATTCCGGGACAGGGCTTGGCTACACCTTC.

This rearrangement joins TRBV6-2 or TRBV6-3 to TRBJ2-1; D is possibly TRBD2 (7 bases). The CDR3 has 14 residues. With 6 bases removed from V and 8 bases from J, the gap between germline ends came to 17 bases. Germline CDR1 MNHEY, CDR2 SVGEGT. Here the CDR3 DNA reads TGTGCCAGCAGGACTAGTGGGGGGGGGCATGAGCAGTTCTTC. This codes for CASRTSGGGHEQFF.

The CDR3 nucleotides read TGTGCCAGCGTCCCCCGGTGGCAGACCCACGAGCAGTACTTC. This codes for CASVPRWQTHEQYF. The gene calls are TRBV28 and TRBJ2-7, with D unresolved. V was pared by 8 bases and J by 5 bases, with 19 bases between. Germline V gives CDR1 MDHEN, CDR2 SYDVKM. CDR3 length: 14 amino acids.

This clonotype was seen ten or more times. The chain recombines TRBV7-2 with TRBJ1-1; 8 nucleotides match TRBD1. J was trimmed by 4 bases and V by 5 bases; bases with no gene match: 9. This CDR3 comprises 15 residues. CDR1 and CDR2 (germline): SGHTA, FQGNSA. This chain's CDR3 is CASSDDRGFPTEAFF. In DNA, the CDR3 is TGTGCCAGCAGCGATGACAGGGGCTTCCCCACTGAAGCTTTCTTT.

This chain links TRBV18 with TRBJ2-6; D remains unclear. The CDR3 is made up of 17 amino acids. The germline V and J ends were trimmed by 0 bases and 0 bases, with 9 bases remaining between them. Germline V gene sequence: CDR1 KGHSH, CDR2 LQKENI. CDR3 sequence: CASSPPSGLSGANVLTF. The CDR3 nucleotides read TGTGCCAGCTCACCACCGTCAGGCCTCTCTGGGGCCAACGTCCTGACTTTC.

As for this clonotype: A much larger clone is a single base away; this may be a read error. The conserved final phenylalanine or tryptophan is absent from the CDR3, which likely points to a read error. The chain combines TRBV7-2 with TRBJ2-7, with TRBD1 matching 7 bases. Germline V lookup: CDR1 SGHTA, CDR2 FQGNSA. The V gene end was trimmed by 2 bases and the J gene end by 2 bases; junction bases not matched to a gene: 15. The CDR3 covers 18 residues. The CDR3 coding sequence is TGTGCCAGCAGCTTAAGGGGTCTAGGACAGGCCTCAACCTACGAGCAGTACATC. It translates to CASSLRGLGQASTYEQYI.

This clonotype showed up just a few times. The chain has TRBV7-3 and TRBJ2-1; D might be TRBD2 (6 bases). Germline CDR1 and CDR2: SGHTA and FQGTGA. Trimming took 3 bases from V and 6 from J, leaving 9 bases between them. There are 13 residues in the CDR3. The CDR3 nucleotides read TGTGCCAGCAGCTTGGCGGGGACCAATGAGCAGTTCTTC. Its protein is CASSLAGTNEQFF.

The chain recombines TRBV7-2 with TRBJ2-1; 10 bases are shared with TRBD2. Trimming at V came to 4 bases and at J to 4 bases, leaving 10 bases not matched to a gene. The CDR3 totals 17 residues. Per germline, CDR1 SGHTA and CDR2 FQGNSA. The CDR3 sequence is CASSSPSGRAGYNEQFF. The CDR3 DNA reads as TGTGCCAGCAGCTCACCGAGCGGGAGGGCAGGGTACAATGAGCAGTTCTTC.

The chain joins TRBV4-3 to TRBJ2-1; 7 bases line up with TRBD2. Germline-derived CDR1 and CDR2 are LGHNA and YSLEER. Trimming removed 1 base from V and 4 bases from J; junction bases left unmatched: 10. The CDR3 has 17 residues. This CDR3 is CASSQVPPGTTYNEQFF. Here the CDR3 DNA reads TGCGCCAGCAGCCAAGTCCCCCCGGGGACTACATACAATGAGCAGTTCTTC.

V gene TRBV12-3 or TRBV12-4 combines with J gene TRBJ2-5, with 10 bases that match TRBD2. Germline trimming cut 1 base from V and 5 bases from J; bases unmatched to any gene: 4. The CDR3 totals 15 residues. Here the CDR3 DNA reads TGTGCCAGCAGTTTAGTGTCACTAGCGGGGGAGACCCAGTACTTC. Amino acids: CASSLVSLAGETQYF.

This clonotype appeared once. The chain combines TRBV19 with TRBJ1-1; D remains unclear. V was pared by 3 bases and J by 11 bases, with 13 bases between. Germline lookup yields CDR1 LNHDA and CDR2 SQIVND (reference sequence). The CDR3 is 12 residues long. CDR3 nucleotides: TGTGCCAGTAGTATTTCGGATCTCACGGCTTTCTTT. Protein sequence: CASSISDLTAFF.

This clonotype was seen more than once but under ten times. The chain employs TRBV11-3 and TRBJ2-7; 7 nucleotides line up with TRBD2. This CDR3 contains 16 residues. The J segment lost 0 bases and the V segment lost 5 bases, leaving 10 bases of the junction unmatched. CDR1 and CDR2 from the germline V gene are SGHNT and YENEEA. The CDR3: CASSTLSGHSSYEQYF. In DNA, the CDR3 is TGTGCCAGCAGCACCCTTAGCGGGCACAGCTCCTACGAGCAGTACTTC.

Many counts were recorded for this clonotype. The gene calls are TRBV7-2 and TRBJ2-7; D gene uncertain. This CDR3 comprises 14 residues. From germline, CDR1 is SGHTA and CDR2 FQGNSA. V was shortened by 5 bases and J by 0 bases, with 11 bases between the two germline ends. The CDR3 is CASSPKVTSYEQYF. The CDR3 coding sequence is TGTGCCAGCAGCCCAAAGGTCACCTCCTACGAGCAGTACTTC.

This clonotype was recorded a few times. The chain combines TRBV28 with TRBJ2-7, with TRBD2 matching over 8 bases. Germline CDR1 is MDHEN and CDR2 is SYDVKM. This CDR3 is built from 14 residues. The V gene end was trimmed by 5 bases and the J gene end by 2 bases; junction bases not matched to a gene: 5. The CDR3 coding sequence is TGTGCCAGCAGTCTCAAAGCGGGGGCCTACGAGCAGTACTTC. This codes for CASSLKAGAYEQYF.

This clonotype was recorded only once. A much larger clonotype is one base distant, so this may be a read error. The J gene is TRBJ1-2, the V gene TRBV27; D gene unclear. Germline V gene sequence: CDR1 MNHEY, CDR2 SMNVEV (reference sequence). Trimming took 4 bases from V and 7 from J, leaving 10 bases between them. This CDR3 has 12 amino acids. The CDR3 DNA sequence: TGTGCCAGCAGTTCCGTGGGGATTGGCTACACCTTC. It is translated as CASSSVGIGYTF.

This clonotype was seen a handful of times. The rearrangement uses TRBV3-1 and TRBJ2-1, with 8 positions matching TRBD2. Trimming at V came to 4 bases and at J to 10 bases, leaving 9 bases not matched to a gene. The germline V gene has CDR1 LGHDT and CDR2 YNNKEL (reference sequence). There are 14 residues in the CDR3. CDR3 protein: CASSLYGRAGEQFF. CDR3 sequence (DNA): TGTGCCAGCAGCCTTTACGGGAGGGCCGGGGAGCAGTTCTTC.

This clonotype was observed at least ten times. The chain has TRBV7-2 and TRBJ2-7, with D possibly matching TRBD2 (6 bases). CDR1 is SGHTA and CDR2 is FQGNSA in the germline V gene. V lost 1 base and J 4 bases, leaving 11 bases between the germline ends. The CDR3 is 14 residues long. CDR3 sequence (DNA): TGTGCCAGCAGCTTAGTAGGGCGGGGTTACGAGCAGTACTTC. It translates to CASSLVGRGYEQYF.

This clonotype was seen only a few times. The V call is TRBV7-2, the J call TRBJ2-3, with unresolved D. Trimming stripped 1 base from V and 7 bases from J, with 9 bases between. CDR3 size: 13 residues. CDR1 is SGHTA, CDR2 FQGNSA, per germline. The DNA of the CDR3 is TGTGCCAGCAGCTTAGGTAAAGCATATACGCAGTATTTT. This encodes CASSLGKAYTQYF.